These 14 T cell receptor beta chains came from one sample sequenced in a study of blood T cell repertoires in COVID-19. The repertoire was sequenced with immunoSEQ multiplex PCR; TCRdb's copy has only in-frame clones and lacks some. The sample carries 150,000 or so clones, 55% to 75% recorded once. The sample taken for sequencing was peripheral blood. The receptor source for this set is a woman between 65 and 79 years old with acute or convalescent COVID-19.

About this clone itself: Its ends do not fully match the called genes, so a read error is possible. Here the CDR3 DNA reads TGTGCCAGCAGTCCGGGACTCGGATTGCAGAATTTC. It is translated as CASSPGLGLQNF. V usage is TRBV28 and J usage is TRBJ2-7; perhaps TRBD2 as D (6 bases). Germline-derived CDR1 and CDR2 are MDHEN and SYDVKM. The CDR3 covers 12 residues.

The CDR3 bases are TGTGCCAGCAGTAAACAGGGTCTTACTGAAGCTTTCTTT. Its translation is CASSKQGLTEAFF. The chain joins TRBV5-5 to TRBJ1-1, with a tentative D call TRBD1 (6 bases). V lost 5 bases, J lost 5 bases, and 13 bases lay in between. Germline lookup yields CDR1 SGHKS and CDR2 YYEKEE (reference sequence). The CDR3 sequence is 13 residues long.

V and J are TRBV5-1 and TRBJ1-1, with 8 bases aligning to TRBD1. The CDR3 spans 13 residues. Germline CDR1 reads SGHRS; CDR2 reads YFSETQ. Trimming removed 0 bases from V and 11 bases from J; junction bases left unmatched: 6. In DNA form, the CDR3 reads TGCGCCAGCAGCTTGGAGGGCAGGGGGCATGCTTTCTTT. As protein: CASSLEGRGHAFF.

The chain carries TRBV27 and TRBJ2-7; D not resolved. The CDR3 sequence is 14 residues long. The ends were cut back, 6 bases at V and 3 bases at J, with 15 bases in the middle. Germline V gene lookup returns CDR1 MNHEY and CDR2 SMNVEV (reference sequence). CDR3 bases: TGTGCCAGCAGATTGCAGGCCGCTCTCTACGAGCAGTACTTC. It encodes CASRLQAALYEQYF.

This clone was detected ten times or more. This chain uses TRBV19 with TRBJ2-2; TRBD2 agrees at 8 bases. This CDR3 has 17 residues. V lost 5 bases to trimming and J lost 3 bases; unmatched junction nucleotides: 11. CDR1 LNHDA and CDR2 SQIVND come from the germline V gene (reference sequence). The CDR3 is CASSPLGLADDTGELFF. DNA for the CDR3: TGTGCCAGTAGTCCCCTCGGACTAGCCGACGACACCGGGGAGCTGTTTTTT.

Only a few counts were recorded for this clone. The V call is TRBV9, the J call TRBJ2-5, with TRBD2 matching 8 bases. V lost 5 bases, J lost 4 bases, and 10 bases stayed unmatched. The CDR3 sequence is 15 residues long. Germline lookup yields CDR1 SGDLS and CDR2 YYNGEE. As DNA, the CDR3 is TGTGCCAGCAGTCCAGGAGGCGGGGGGATAGAGACCCAGTACTTC. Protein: CASSPGGGGIETQYF. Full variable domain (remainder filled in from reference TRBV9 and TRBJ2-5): DSGVTQTPKHLITATGQRVTLRCSPRSGDLSVYWYQQSLDQGLQFLIQYYNGEERAKGNILERFSAQQFPDLHSELNLSSLELGDSALYFCASSPGGGGIETQYFGPGTRLLVL.

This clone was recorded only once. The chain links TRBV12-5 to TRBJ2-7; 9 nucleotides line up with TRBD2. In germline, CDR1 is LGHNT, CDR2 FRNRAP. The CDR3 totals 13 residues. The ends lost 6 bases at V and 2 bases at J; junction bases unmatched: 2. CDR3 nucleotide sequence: TGTGCTAGTGGAGGCGGGAGGGCCTACGAGCAGTACTTC. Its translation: CASGGGRAYEQYF.

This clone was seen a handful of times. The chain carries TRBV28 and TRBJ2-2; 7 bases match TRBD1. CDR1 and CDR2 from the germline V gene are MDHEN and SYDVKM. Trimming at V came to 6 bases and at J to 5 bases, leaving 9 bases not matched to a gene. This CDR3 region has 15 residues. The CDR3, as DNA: TGTGCCAGCAGGGCCAGGGGGTTAAGGACCGGGGAGCTGTTTTTT. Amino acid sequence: CASRARGLRTGELFF.

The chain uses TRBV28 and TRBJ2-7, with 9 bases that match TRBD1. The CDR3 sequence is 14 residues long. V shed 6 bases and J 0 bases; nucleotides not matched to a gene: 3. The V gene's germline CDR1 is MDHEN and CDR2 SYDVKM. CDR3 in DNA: TGTGCCAGCAGGCGGGGACAGGGCTCCTACGAGCAGTACTTC. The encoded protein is CASRRGQGSYEQYF.

The CDR3 region has the DNA TGTGCCAGCAGCTTAGGAGCGGGGATCCAAGAGACCCAGTACTTC. This gives the protein CASSLGAGIQETQYF. J is TRBJ2-5 and V is TRBV7-8; 7 bases map to TRBD2. This CDR3 has 15 amino acids. V dropped 1 base and J dropped 1; count of bases not matched to a gene: 3. The germline gives CDR1 SGHVS, CDR2 FQNEAQ.

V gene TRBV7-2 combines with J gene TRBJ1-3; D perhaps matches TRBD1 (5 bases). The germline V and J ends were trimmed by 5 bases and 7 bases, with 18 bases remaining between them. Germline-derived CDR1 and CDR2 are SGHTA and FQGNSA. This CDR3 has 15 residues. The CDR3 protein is CASSGDLSGGNTIYF. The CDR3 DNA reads TGTGCCAGCAGCGGAGACCTCTCCGGGGGGAACACCATATATTTT.

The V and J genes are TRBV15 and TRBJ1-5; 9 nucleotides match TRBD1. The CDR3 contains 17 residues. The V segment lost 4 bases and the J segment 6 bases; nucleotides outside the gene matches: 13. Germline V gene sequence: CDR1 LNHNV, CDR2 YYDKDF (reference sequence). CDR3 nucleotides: TGTGCCACCAGCATCCGCCGGGGACAGGGACGGAGTCAGCCCCAGCATTTT. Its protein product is CATSIRRGQGRSQPQHF.

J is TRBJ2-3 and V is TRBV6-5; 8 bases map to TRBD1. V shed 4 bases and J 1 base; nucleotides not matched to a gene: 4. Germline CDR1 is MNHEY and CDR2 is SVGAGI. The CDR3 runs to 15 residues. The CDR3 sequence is CASSFPGQGTDTQYF. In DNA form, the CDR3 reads TGTGCCAGCAGTTTCCCGGGACAGGGCACAGATACGCAGTATTTT.

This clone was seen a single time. CDR3 in DNA: TGTGCCAGCAGCCCCCCGGGGGGGGACACCGGGGAGCTGTTTTTT. Translation gives CASSPPGGDTGELFF. This sequence joins TRBV5-6 and TRBJ2-2; 8 bases are a match to TRBD2. The CDR3 is made up of 15 amino acids. The germline CDR1 and CDR2 sequences are SGHDT and YYEEEE. J was trimmed by 3 bases and V by 4 bases; bases with no gene match: 5.